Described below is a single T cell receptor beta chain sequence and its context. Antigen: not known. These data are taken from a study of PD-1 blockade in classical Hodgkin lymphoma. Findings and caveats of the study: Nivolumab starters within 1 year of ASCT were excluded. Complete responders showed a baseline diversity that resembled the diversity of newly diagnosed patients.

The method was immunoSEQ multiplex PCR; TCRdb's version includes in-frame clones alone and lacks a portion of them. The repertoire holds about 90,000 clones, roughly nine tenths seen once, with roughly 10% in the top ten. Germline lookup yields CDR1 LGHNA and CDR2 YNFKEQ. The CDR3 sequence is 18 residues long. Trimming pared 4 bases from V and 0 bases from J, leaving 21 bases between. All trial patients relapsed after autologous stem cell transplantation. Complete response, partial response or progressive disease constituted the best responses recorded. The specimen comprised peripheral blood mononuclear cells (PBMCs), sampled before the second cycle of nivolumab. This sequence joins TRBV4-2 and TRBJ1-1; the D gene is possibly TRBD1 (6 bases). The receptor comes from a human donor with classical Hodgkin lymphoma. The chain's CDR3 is CASSPSGAGIIMNTEAFF. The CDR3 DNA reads TGTGCCAGCAGCCCTTCGGGGGCAGGTATAATCATGAACACTGAAGCTTTCTTT.